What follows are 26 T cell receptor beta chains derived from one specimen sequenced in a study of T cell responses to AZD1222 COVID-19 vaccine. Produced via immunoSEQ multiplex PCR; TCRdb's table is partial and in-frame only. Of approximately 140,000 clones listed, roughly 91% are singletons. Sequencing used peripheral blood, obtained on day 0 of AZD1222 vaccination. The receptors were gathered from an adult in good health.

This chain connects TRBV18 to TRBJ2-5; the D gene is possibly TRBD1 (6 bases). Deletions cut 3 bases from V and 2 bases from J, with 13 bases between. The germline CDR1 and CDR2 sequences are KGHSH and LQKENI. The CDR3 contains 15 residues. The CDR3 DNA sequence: TGTGCCAGCTCACCCTCCTACAGGGAACAAGAGACCCAGTACTTC. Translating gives CASSPSYREQETQYF.

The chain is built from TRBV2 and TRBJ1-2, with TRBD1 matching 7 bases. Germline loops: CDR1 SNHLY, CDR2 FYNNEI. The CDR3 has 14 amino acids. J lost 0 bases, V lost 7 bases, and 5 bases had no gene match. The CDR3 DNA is TGTGCCAGCAATCTACAGGGGACTAACTATGGCTACACCTTC. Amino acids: CASNLQGTNYGYTF.

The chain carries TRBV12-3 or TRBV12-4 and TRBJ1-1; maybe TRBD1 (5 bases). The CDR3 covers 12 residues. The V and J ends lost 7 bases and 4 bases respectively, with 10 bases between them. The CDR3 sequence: CASTSGATEAFF. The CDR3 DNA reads TGTGCCAGCACTTCTGGGGCCACTGAAGCTTTCTTT.

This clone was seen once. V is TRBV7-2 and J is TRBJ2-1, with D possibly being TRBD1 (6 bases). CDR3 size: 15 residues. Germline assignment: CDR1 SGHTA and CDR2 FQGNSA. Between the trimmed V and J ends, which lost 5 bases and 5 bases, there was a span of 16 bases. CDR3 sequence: CASSLPLSGDNEQFF. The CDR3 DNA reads TGTGCCAGCAGCCTTCCCCTGTCAGGGGACAATGAGCAGTTCTTC.

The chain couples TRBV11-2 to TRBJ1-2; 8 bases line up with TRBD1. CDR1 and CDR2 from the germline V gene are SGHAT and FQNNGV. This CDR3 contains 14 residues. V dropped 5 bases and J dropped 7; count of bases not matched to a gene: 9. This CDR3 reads CASSELDRASGYTF. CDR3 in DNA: TGTGCCAGCAGCGAACTGGACAGGGCGAGTGGCTACACCTTC.

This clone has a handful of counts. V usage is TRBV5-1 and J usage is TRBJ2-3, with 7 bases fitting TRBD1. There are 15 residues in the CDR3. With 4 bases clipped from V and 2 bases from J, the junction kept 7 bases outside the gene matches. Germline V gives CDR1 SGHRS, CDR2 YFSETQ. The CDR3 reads CASSGGQETTDTQYF. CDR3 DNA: TGCGCCAGCAGCGGCGGACAGGAGACCACAGATACGCAGTATTTT.

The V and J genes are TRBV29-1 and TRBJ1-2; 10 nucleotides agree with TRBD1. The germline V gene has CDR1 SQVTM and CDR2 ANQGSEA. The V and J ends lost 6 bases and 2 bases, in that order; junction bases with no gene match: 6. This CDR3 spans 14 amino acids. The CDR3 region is CSVGLGQGNYGYTF. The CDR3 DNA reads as TGCAGCGTGGGGCTGGGACAGGGGAACTATGGCTACACCTTC. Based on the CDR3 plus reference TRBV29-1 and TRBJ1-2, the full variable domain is SAVISQKPSRDICQRGTSLTIQCQVDSQVTMMFWYRQQPGQSLTLIATANQGSEATYESGFVIDKFPISRPNLTFSTLTVSNMSPEDSSIYLCSVGLGQGNYGYTFGSGTRLTVV.

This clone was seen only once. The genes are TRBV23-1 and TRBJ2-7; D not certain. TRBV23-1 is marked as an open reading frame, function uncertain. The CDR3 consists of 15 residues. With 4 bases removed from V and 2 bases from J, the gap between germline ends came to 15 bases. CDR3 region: CASSLLIGITYEQYF. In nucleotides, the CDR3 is TGCGCCAGCAGTCTCCTCATCGGCATTACCTACGAGCAGTACTTC.

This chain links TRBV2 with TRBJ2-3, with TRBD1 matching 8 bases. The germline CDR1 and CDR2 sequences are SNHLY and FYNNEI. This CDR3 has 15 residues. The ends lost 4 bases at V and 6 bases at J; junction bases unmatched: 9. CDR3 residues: CASSGQGLGADTQYF. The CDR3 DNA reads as TGTGCCAGCAGTGGACAGGGGCTTGGGGCGGATACGCAGTATTTT.

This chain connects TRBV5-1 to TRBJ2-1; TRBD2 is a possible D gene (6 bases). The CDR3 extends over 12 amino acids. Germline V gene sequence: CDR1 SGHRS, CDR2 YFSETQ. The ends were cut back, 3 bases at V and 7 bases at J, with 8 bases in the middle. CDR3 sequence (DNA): TGCGCCAGCAGCTCTCGGGGGAATGAGCAGTTCTTC. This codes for CASSSRGNEQFF.

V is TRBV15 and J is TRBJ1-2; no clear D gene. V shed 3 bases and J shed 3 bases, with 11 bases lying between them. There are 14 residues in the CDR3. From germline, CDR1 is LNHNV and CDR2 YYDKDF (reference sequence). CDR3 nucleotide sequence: TGTGCCACCAGCAGGCAAGGGTGGTACTATGGCTACACCTTC. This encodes CATSRQGWYYGYTF.

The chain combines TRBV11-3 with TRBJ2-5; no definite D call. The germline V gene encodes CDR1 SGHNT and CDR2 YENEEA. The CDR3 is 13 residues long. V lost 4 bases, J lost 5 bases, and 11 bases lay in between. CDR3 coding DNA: TGTGCCAGCAGCTCCCGCTCCCTGGAGACCCAGTACTTC. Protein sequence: CASSSRSLETQYF. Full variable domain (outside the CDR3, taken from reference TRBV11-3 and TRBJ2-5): EAGVVQSPRYKIIEKKQPVAFWCNPISGHNTLYWYLQNLGQGPELLIRYENEEAVDDSQLPKDRFSAERLKGVDSTLKIQPAELGDSAVYLCASSSRSLETQYFGPGTRLLVL.

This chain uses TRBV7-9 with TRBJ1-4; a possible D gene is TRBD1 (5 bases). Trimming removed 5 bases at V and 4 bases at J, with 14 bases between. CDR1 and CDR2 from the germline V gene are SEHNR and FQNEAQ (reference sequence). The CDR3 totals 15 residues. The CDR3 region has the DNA TGTGCCAGCAGCCACGATGACAGAGTTAATGAAAAACTGTTTTTT. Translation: CASSHDDRVNEKLFF.

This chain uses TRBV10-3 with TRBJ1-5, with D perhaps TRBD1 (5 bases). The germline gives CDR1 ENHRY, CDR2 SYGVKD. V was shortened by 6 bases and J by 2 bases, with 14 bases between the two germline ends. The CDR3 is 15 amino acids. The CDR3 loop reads CAISRGGEGNQPQHF. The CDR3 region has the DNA TGTGCCATCAGCCGGGGAGGGGAGGGCAATCAGCCCCAGCATTTT.

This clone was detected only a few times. This chain's CDR3 is CASSPTSGRSYEQYF. CDR3 in DNA: TGTGCCAGCAGCCCGACTAGCGGGCGCTCCTACGAGCAGTACTTC. The chain recombines TRBV7-9 with TRBJ2-7; TRBD2 matches 10 bases. V shed 5 bases, J shed 0 bases, and the junction held 4 bases outside the gene matches. CDR3 size: 15 residues. CDR1 SEHNR and CDR2 FQNEAQ come from the germline V gene (reference sequence).

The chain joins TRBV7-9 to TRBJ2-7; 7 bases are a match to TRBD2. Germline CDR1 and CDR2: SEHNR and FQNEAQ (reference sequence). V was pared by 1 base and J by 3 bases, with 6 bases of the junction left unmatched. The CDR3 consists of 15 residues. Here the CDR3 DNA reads TGTGCCAGCAGCTTAGAGGCTAGCGGAGGCTACGAGCAGTACTTC. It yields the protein CASSLEASGGYEQYF.

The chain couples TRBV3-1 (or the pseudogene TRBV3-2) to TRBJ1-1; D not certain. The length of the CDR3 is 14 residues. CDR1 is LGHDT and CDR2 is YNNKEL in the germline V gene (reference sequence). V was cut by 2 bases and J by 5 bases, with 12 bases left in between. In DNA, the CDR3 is TGTGCCAGCAGCCAACACGACCCGGTGACTGAAGCTTTCTTT. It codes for CASSQHDPVTEAFF.

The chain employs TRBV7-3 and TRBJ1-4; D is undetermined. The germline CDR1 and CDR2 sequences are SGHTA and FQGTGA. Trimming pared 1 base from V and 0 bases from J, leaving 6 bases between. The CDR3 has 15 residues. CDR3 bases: TGTGCCAGCAGCTTAAGAAGAGCAACTAATGAAAAACTGTTTTTT. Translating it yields CASSLRRATNEKLFF.

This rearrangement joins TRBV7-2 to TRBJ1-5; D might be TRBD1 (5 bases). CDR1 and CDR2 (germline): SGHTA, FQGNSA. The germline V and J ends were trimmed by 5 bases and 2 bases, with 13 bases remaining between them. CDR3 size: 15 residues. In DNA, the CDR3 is TGTGCCAGCAGCCAAATGGGGCAGGGCAATCAGCCCCAGCATTTT. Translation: CASSQMGQGNQPQHF.

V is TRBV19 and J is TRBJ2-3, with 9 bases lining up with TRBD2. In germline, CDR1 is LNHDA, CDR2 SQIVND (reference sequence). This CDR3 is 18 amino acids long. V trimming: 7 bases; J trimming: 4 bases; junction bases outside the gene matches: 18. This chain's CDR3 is CASTPSSGGRVDSDTQYF. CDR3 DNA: TGTGCCAGTACTCCGTCGTCGGGCGGGAGGGTAGACTCAGATACGCAGTATTTT.

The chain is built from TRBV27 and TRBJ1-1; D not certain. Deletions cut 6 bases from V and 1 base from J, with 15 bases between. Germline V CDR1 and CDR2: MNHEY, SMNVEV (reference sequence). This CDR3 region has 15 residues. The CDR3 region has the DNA TGTGCCAGCAGGACCGTAAGGCGGGGGAACACTGAAGCTTTCTTT. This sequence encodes CASRTVRRGNTEAFF.

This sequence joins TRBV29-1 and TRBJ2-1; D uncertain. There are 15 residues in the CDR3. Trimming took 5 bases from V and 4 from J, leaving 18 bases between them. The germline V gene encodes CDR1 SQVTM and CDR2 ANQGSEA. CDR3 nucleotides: TGCAGCGTTCTGACCGGGCTCTCAGGTTACAATGAGCAGTTCTTC. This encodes CSVLTGLSGYNEQFF.

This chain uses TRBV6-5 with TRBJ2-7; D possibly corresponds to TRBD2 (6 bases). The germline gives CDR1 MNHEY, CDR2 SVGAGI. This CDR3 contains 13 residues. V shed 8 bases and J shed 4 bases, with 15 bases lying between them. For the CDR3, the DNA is TGTGCCAGCGGGACTGTGACGTCTTACGAGCAGTACTTC. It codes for CASGTVTSYEQYF.

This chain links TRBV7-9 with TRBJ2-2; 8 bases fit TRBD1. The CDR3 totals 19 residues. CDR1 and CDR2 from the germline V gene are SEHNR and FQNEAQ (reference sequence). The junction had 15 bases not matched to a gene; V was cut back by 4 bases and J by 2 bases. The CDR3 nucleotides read TGTGCCAGCAGCTCCAATATTCTCCAGGGGGCTGCCAACACCGGGGAGCTGTTTTTT. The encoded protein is CASSSNILQGAANTGELFF.

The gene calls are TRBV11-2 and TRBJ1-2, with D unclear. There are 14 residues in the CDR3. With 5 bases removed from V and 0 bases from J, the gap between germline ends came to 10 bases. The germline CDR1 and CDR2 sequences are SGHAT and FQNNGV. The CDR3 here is CASSQGRANYGYTF. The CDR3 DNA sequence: TGTGCCAGCAGCCAAGGGAGAGCTAACTATGGCTACACCTTC.

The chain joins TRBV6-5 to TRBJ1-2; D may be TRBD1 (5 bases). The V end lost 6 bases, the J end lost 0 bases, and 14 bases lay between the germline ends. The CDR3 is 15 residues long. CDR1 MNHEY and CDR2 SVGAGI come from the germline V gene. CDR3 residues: CASREGTAANYGYTF. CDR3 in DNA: TGTGCCAGCAGGGAGGGGACGGCAGCTAACTATGGCTACACCTTC.